The entry below gives a single T cell receptor (beta chain) sequence along with its context. Its antigen remains unidentified. No base quality information exists; no much larger clone differs at one position. The data are from a study of cytomegalovirus exposure and HLA in healthy donors listed by TCRdb under 2017. Regarding the research as a whole: According to an earlier analysis of a few hundred of the donors, about 170 million T cells yielded roughly 100 million unique TCR beta sequences and less than 300 Gb of sequence data. An early release that covered approximately 600 HLA-typed donors contained about 300 gigabases of sequencing data and approximately 85 million unique TCR sequences. Of the roughly 410 genotyped donors, over 80% were placed in the genetic ancestry cluster associated with self-reported Caucasian donors. The aim of the study was to test whether cataloging public T cell receptors could identify signatures of past pathogen exposure. Using immunosequencing, the study profiled T cell repertoires from 500 to 800 subjects and related those repertoires to cytomegalovirus serostatus. Besides the first cohort of roughly 660 subjects, a separate validation cohort made up of about 120 different subjects was used. The study combined high-throughput TCR immunosequencing, statistical association of individual TCRs with disease status, and machine learning to predict cytomegalovirus infection status. A later analysis re-analyzed previously published TCR beta repertoires from 550 to 700 donors and added high-resolution HLA genotyping to study TCR occurrence patterns. Rather than drawing on any new phenotypic data, the later analysis identified candidate immune exposures from TCR beta sequences and the way those sequences occurred across donors. An earlier analysis of around 580 of the donors used high-throughput TCR beta sequencing to judge whether each TCR beta V gene segment behaved as functional or pseudogenic. Donor age, sex, ethnicity and CMV serostatus were collected together with the repertoire data. A later genetic analysis took genome-wide SNP genotypes for about 55% of the 666 donors and used that subset as a discovery cohort. All discovery cohort repertoires had been generated using a single sequencing platform. HLA typing included class I and class II loci at four-digit resolution. The number of donors typed differed by locus, with about 629-640 for A, B, C, DRB1 and DQB1, around 560 for DQA1, under 610 for DPA1, and around 460 for DPB1. Several DR-DQ haplotypes were treated as single units for association and clustering because of strong linkage in the cohort. Among 398 genotyped donors of the cohort, an average of around 240,000 unique TCR beta nucleotide sequences were sequenced per donor, roughly 20% of them non-productive.

Paper-wide results and their limitations: It was suggested by the authors that the approach could potentially be generalized to other disease states and immunological phenotypes. In a later analysis, TCR association rates were found to vary across HLA loci, with the most associated TCRs seen for DRB1 alleles and the fewest for HLA-C alleles. HLA typing was unavailable for some donors at each locus, so association tests used only the typed subset. In vitro tests confirmed that three of the cytomegalovirus-associated TCR beta chains recognize cytomegalovirus antigens. While some public TCRs were present in many individuals, most TCR sequences turned up only very rarely across donors. In the study, about 150 TCR beta chains were listed as associated with cytomegalovirus. A group of highly shared sequence variants was considered likely to be a technical artifact of the sequencing pipeline. The presence/absence analyses assumed that sequencing depth was roughly uniform across donors, and that assumption may not be true. Assigning TCR associations to individual alleles was difficult when HLA alleles, especially DR and DQ, strongly co-occurred. In a later genetic analysis, fewer N-insertions in productive TCRs were reported among donors in an Asian-associated ancestry cluster than the roughly 670-donor mean. According to a later analysis, parvovirus B19, influenza, CMV and Epstein-Barr virus appeared linked to several top co-occurrence clusters. In both the original and validation cohorts, the classifier was reported to diagnose cytomegalovirus status with high specificity and sensitivity. A later analysis found that most CMV-associated TCR beta chains appeared HLA-restricted, with HLA associations seemingly driven largely by CMV exposure. Linkage disequilibrium might explain the correlated functional status among segregating V segments, but an unknown experimental factor could not be ruled out. For the cohort, immune exposure information was limited to CMV serostatus. In this cohort, only TCR beta chains were sequenced, and detectable features were limited by the absence of alpha or paired-chain data. At a false discovery rate of 0.05, a later analysis linked around 17,000 TCR beta sequences to specific HLA alleles. Because counts were too low, roughly 17 rarely observed V segments, including chromosome 9 orphons, were left out of the earlier analysis of 500 to 750 of the donors. V-gene and J-gene trimming of TCR beta chains was associated with a missense DCLRE1C variant in a later genetic analysis, and the association was replicated in an independent cohort. A further reported finding was that TCR beta sequences accurately predicted the HLA-A and HLA-B alleles for most subjects in the first cohort. In a later analysis, HLA-associated TCR beta chains showed more clonal expansion and lower generation probabilities than non-associated chains that were equally common. In an earlier analysis of a few hundred of the donors, most TCR beta V segments were observed in productive rearrangements about 87% or about 30% of the time, broadly matching IMGT annotations.

Library creation used the immunoSEQ multiplex PCR assay. For the multiplex PCR, a mixture combining 60 forward primers for TCR Vbeta segments and 13 reverse primers for TCR Jbeta segments was used. Amplification of the CDR3 region of rearranged TCR beta genes was performed with a multiplex PCR assay on genomic DNA. The amplified TCR beta libraries were sequenced on the Illumina HiSeq System as 87-base-pair reads. The original methods were these. A later analysis counted about 80 million unique TCR beta chains across the 670 or so repertoires, and around 9.9 million of these chains were shared by at least two donors. A nearest-neighbor algorithm error-corrected the raw reads and collapsed the reads into unique sequences, merging closely related sequences to remove PCR and sequencing errors. V, D and J gene segments were assigned by aligning CDR3 sequences to IMGT reference sequences. For a sequence to be retained, a match of at least six nucleotides was required to both a V gene segment and a J gene segment. A rearrangement was called productive if the CDR3 had no stop codons and remained in frame with V and J, and every other rearrangement was called non-productive. Following IMGT convention, CDR3 was defined as the stretch from the second conserved V-encoded cysteine up to the conserved J-encoded phenylalanine. Sequences without an unambiguous match to a single V gene segment were excluded from the earlier analysis of about 640 of the donors. An earlier analysis of fewer than 750 of the donors called V segments functional above 56.7% productive rearrangements and segregating when the between-donor standard deviation exceeded 5%. A statistical classification framework was developed to diagnose cytomegalovirus status using the catalog of TCR beta chain sequences. V and J gene assignment, in a later analysis, came from comparing TCR nucleotide sequences with IMGT/GENE-DB human TR gene sequences. In a later analysis, CDR3 sequences and most-parsimonious VDJ recombination scenarios were assigned using the TCRdist pipeline. In a later analysis, each TCR beta chain was defined by its CDR3 amino acid sequence together with its V-gene family, and reads without a unique V-gene family were excluded. As a way to deal with suspected cross-contamination and a sequencing artifact, a later analysis dropped 640 or so nucleotide sequences that were highly shared and had low generation probability. For each public chain, a later analysis derived a clonal expansion index from normalized ranks of inferred template counts within each repertoire. In a later analysis, generation probabilities were computed using a VDJ recombination model fitted to out-of-frame rearrangements, and the results were checked against IGoR. Hypergeometric tests were used in a later analysis to score TCR-TCR, TCR-HLA and TCR-CMV co-occurrence, with a repertoire-size bias correction applied to the TCR pairs. To estimate false discovery rates, a later analysis permuted the HLA or CMV assignments 20 times. In a later analysis, co-occurring TCRs were grouped with DBSCAN, and TCRdist sequence similarity was added when clustering was performed within HLA-allele-positive subsets. Repertoires with fewer than 30,000 or more than 120,000 public chains, plus five repertoires with anomalous nucleotide sharing, were excluded from co-occurrence clustering. Sourced from immuneACCESS, this table was stored by TCRdb with only in-frame sequences that have V and J called. A share of the clones is absent; for the studies checked, an unresolved V gene accounts for under half, and the remainder has no known explanation. V and J calls and clone size follow that table, whereas D and trimming were derived from the DNA. Present in this sample are 200,000 to 250,000 clones, more than 75% of which were seen just once. Jointly, the top ten make up 3.8% of the sample.

The cohort consisted of 666 healthy bone marrow donors. At the time of sampling, all cohort members were nominally healthy, though unrecorded immune exposures were likely present. The donor tested CMV seronegative and was one of the 352 seronegative cohort members. A peripheral blood sample was collected from each donor, and TCR beta sequencing was performed on peripheral blood mononuclear cells. Genomic DNA was extracted from the blood cell samples with the Qiagen DNeasy Blood Extraction Kit. Sequencing was performed on PBMCs. The receptor comes from a male donor in good health and CMV-seronegative.

The nucleotides read TGTGCCTGGGGAAGGACAGGGATAAACACCGGGGAGCTGTTTTTT. Its translation is CAWGRTGINTGELFF. The sequence links TRBV30 to TRBJ2-2; 8 bases in the junction line up with TRBD1. From V the trimming removes 5 bases and from J it removes 2 bases, while the gene matches leave 7 bases of the junction unaccounted for. The CDR3 spans 15 residues, from the cysteine through the phenylalanine. The DNA shown is the 45-base CDR3, in frame from base 1. CDR1 and CDR2 were assigned from the germline V gene (reference sequence) as GTSNPN and SVGIG. Outside the CDR3, residues come from the reference TRBV30 and TRBJ2-2 proteins, so the full variable domain is: SQTIHQWPATLVQPVGSPLSLECTVEGTSNPNLYWYRQAAGRGLQLLFYSVGIGQISSEVPQNLSASRPQDRQFILSSKKLLLSDSGFYLCAWGRTGINTGELFFGEGSRLTVL.